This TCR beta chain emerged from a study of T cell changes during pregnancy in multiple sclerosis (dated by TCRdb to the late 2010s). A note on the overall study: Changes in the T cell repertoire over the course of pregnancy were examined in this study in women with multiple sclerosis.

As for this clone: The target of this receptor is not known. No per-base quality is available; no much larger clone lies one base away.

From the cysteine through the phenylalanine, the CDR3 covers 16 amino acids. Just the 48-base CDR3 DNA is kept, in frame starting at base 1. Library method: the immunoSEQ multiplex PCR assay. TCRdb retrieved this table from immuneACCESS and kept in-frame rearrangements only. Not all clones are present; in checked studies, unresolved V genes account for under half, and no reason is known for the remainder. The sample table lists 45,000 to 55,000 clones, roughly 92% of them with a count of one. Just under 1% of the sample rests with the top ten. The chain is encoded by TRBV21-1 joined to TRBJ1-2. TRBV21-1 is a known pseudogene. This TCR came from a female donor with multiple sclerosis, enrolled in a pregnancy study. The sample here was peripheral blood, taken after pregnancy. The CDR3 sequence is CASSSPKRDTNYGYTF. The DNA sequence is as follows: TGTGCCAGCAGCTCACCTAAGAGGGATACCAACTATGGCTACACCTTC.